The next 32 T cell receptor beta chains were all read from a single sample in a study of T cell responses to AZD1222 COVID-19 vaccine. Clones were read by immunoSEQ multiplex PCR, and TCRdb kept only the in-frame ones, dropping some. The sample lists some 150,000 clones; around 94% were seen once. This specimen was peripheral blood, taken on day 0 of AZD1222 vaccination. The receptors shown here come from an adult in good health.

The rearrangement joins TRBV10-3 to TRBJ1-2; possible D gene TRBD1, 5 bases. With 6 bases removed from V and 5 bases from J, the gap between germline ends came to 13 bases. The length of the CDR3 is 13 residues. Germline loops: CDR1 ENHRY, CDR2 SYGVKD. The CDR3: CAIRDTVGYGYTF. CDR3 nucleotides: TGTGCCATCAGGGACACAGTGGGTTATGGCTACACCTTC.

This clone was detected ten times or more. The genes are TRBV11-2 and TRBJ2-7, with TRBD2 matching 10 bases. This CDR3 is built from 17 residues. The V gene's germline CDR1 is SGHAT and CDR2 FQNNGV. V was clipped by 1 base and J by 0 bases; unmatched bases: 6. CDR3 bases: TGTGCCAGCAGCTTAGCTAGCGGGGGCCCTAGCTCCTACGAGCAGTACTTC. It specifies CASSLASGGPSSYEQYF. Drawing the rest from reference TRBV11-2 and TRBJ2-7, the complete variable domain is EAGVAQSPRYKIIEKRQSVAFWCNPISGHATLYWYQQILGQGPKLLIQFQNNGVVDDSQLPKDRFSAERLKGVDSTLKIQPAKLEDSAVYLCASSLASGGPSSYEQYFGPGTRLTVT.

The chain carries TRBV6-5 and TRBJ2-1, with D perhaps TRBD1 (6 bases). V lost 6 bases, J lost 4 bases, and 7 bases lay in between. CDR1 is MNHEY, CDR2 SVGAGI, per germline. There are 12 residues in the CDR3. The CDR3 nucleotides read TGTGCCAGCAGGCAGGGGTACAATGAGCAGTTCTTC. It yields the protein CASRQGYNEQFF.

The V and J genes are TRBV9 and TRBJ1-6; D not resolved. This CDR3 has 15 amino acids. V lost 4 bases, J lost 9 bases, and 17 bases lay in between. Germline V gene sequence: CDR1 SGDLS, CDR2 YYNGEE. This chain's CDR3 is CASSPRRTGGSPLHF. The CDR3, as DNA: TGTGCCAGCAGCCCCAGAAGGACGGGCGGTTCACCCCTCCACTTT.

The V gene is TRBV7-2, the J gene TRBJ2-7; D perhaps matches TRBD2 (6 bases). The CDR3 has 15 residues. V lost 2 bases and J 4 bases, leaving 15 bases between the germline ends. From germline, CDR1 is SGHTA and CDR2 FQGNSA. In nucleotides, the CDR3 is TGTGCCAGCAGCTTAACCCGGAGGGAAGGGTACGAGCAGTACTTC. Protein: CASSLTRREGYEQYF.

This chain connects TRBV30 to TRBJ1-2; D is uncertain. The germline V and J ends were trimmed by 0 bases and 0 bases, with 5 bases remaining between them. Germline assignment: CDR1 GTSNPN and CDR2 SVGIG (reference sequence). The CDR3 runs to 13 residues. The CDR3 DNA reads TGTGCCTGGAGTGTACGAGCTAACTATGGCTACACCTTC. Translation gives CAWSVRANYGYTF. Looking up the rest from reference TRBV30 and TRBJ1-2 gives the full variable domain: SQTIHQWPATLVQPVGSPLSLECTVEGTSNPNLYWYRQAAGRGLQLLFYSVGIGQISSEVPQNLSASRPQDRQFILSSKKLLLSDSGFYLCAWSVRANYGYTFGSGTRLTVV.

The V call is TRBV5-1, the J call TRBJ1-1; 9 bases map to TRBD1. This CDR3 region has 15 residues. The V gene end was trimmed by 5 bases and the J gene end by 3 bases; junction bases not matched to a gene: 8. Looked up from germline, CDR1 is SGHRS and CDR2 is YFSETQ. DNA of the CDR3: TGCGCCAGCAGAAGGGACAGGGTATTGGACACTGAAGCTTTCTTT. Amino acid sequence: CASRRDRVLDTEAFF.

This chain links TRBV30 with TRBJ1-2; 7 bases line up with TRBD1. Germline V gene lookup returns CDR1 GTSNPN and CDR2 SVGIG (reference sequence). The CDR3 loop spans 11 amino acids. V was clipped by 4 bases and J by 6 bases; unmatched bases: 2. The DNA for the CDR3 is TGTGCCTGGAACAGGGGTGATGGCTACACCTTC. It yields the protein CAWNRGDGYTF. The full variable domain, in which reference TRBV30 and TRBJ1-2 provide the parts outside the CDR3, is SQTIHQWPATLVQPVGSPLSLECTVEGTSNPNLYWYRQAAGRGLQLLFYSVGIGQISSEVPQNLSASRPQDRQFILSSKKLLLSDSGFYLCAWNRGDGYTFGSGTRLTVV.

This chain joins TRBV4-1 and TRBJ1-1, with D hard to call. V lost 0 bases and J 11 bases, leaving 13 bases between the germline ends. CDR3 length: 13 residues. CDR1 and CDR2 from the germline V gene are MGHRA and YSYEKL. Written as DNA, the CDR3 is TGCGCCAGCAGCCAAGATCCAGACACGGCGGCTTTCTTT. Its protein product is CASSQDPDTAAFF.

The chain joins TRBV6-5 to TRBJ1-2, with 8 nucleotides matching TRBD1. Per germline, CDR1 MNHEY and CDR2 SVGAGI. V was pared by 5 bases and J by 6 bases, with 8 bases of the junction left unmatched. The CDR3 covers 14 residues. The CDR3 region is CASSLTGVGNGYTF. For the CDR3, the DNA is TGTGCCAGCAGTCTGACAGGGGTGGGAAATGGCTACACCTTC.

The chain links TRBV14 to TRBJ2-7; TRBD1 agrees at 7 bases. This CDR3 spans 14 amino acids. Germline lookup yields CDR1 SGHDN and CDR2 FVKESK. J lost 6 bases, V lost 5 bases, and 10 bases had no gene match. The DNA of the CDR3 is TGTGCCAGCAGCGTCCGACAGGGACCAAGCGAGCAGTACTTC. As protein: CASSVRQGPSEQYF.

The rearrangement links TRBV3-1 (or the pseudogene TRBV3-2) to TRBJ1-1; unclear D gene. Trimming shortened V by 0 bases and J by 6 bases, and 11 bases separated the two germline ends. This CDR3 spans 14 amino acids. Germline-derived CDR1 and CDR2 are LGHDT and YNNKEL (reference sequence). The DNA of the CDR3 is TGTGCCAGCAGCCAAGAGGTGGGGAAAGCTGAAGCTTTCTTT. Its translation: CASSQEVGKAEAFF.

This rearrangement joins TRBV6-2 or TRBV6-3 to TRBJ2-2, with D hard to call. V was cut by 5 bases and J by 7 bases, with 8 bases left in between. This CDR3 comprises 12 residues. The germline gives CDR1 MNHEY, CDR2 SVGEGT. DNA of the CDR3: TGTGCCAGCAGTCTGGTGTACGGGGAGCTGTTTTTT. This gives the protein CASSLVYGELFF.

In this sample, this clone turned up once. The V and J genes are TRBV9 and TRBJ2-6, with D hard to call. This CDR3 has 14 residues. Per germline, CDR1 SGDLS and CDR2 YYNGEE. V dropped 4 bases and J dropped 2 bases, with 7 bases sitting between them. CDR3 DNA sequence: TGTGCCAGCAGCTTAGATACTGGGGCCAACGTCCTGACTTTC. Protein sequence: CASSLDTGANVLTF.

This chain joins TRBV2 and TRBJ2-7, with TRBD1 matching over 7 bases. V lost 7 bases and J lost 5; bases outside the gene matches: 5. This CDR3 region has 12 residues. Germline V gene sequence: CDR1 SNHLY, CDR2 FYNNEI. The chain's CDR3 is CASTGGEDEQYF. The CDR3 DNA reads as TGTGCCAGCACAGGGGGAGAGGACGAGCAGTACTTC.

This chain connects TRBV29-1 to TRBJ1-1; no reliable D call. Between the trimmed V and J ends, which lost 0 bases and 0 bases, there was a span of 14 bases. The germline CDR1 and CDR2 sequences are SQVTM and ANQGSEA. The CDR3 length is 16 residues. CDR3 nucleotides: TGCAGCGTTGAAGATTTTGGGAACAGTTTGAACACTGAAGCTTTCTTT. Protein product: CSVEDFGNSLNTEAFF.

The V and J genes are TRBV18 and TRBJ1-1, with D possibly being TRBD1 (6 bases). V lost 1 base to trimming and J lost 3 bases, with 12 bases between them. The CDR3 consists of 15 residues. Germline loops: CDR1 KGHSH, CDR2 LQKENI. Here the CDR3 DNA reads TGTGCCAGCTCACCACTCAGTGACAGGCACACTGAAGCTTTCTTT. This gives the protein CASSPLSDRHTEAFF.

This chain uses TRBV12-3 or TRBV12-4 with TRBJ2-3, with D possibly TRBD1 on 5 matching bases. The CDR3 loop spans 13 amino acids. V lost 4 bases to trimming and J lost 4 bases, with 9 bases between them. The CDR3 loop is CASSSGISDTQYF. CDR3 sequence (DNA): TGTGCCAGCAGTTCAGGGATTTCAGATACGCAGTATTTT.

The chain joins TRBV4-2 to TRBJ1-1, with D perhaps TRBD1 (5 bases). V shed 2 bases and J shed 4 bases, with 23 bases lying between them. The CDR3 consists of 18 residues. Germline V gene lookup returns CDR1 LGHNA and CDR2 YNFKEQ. CDR3 protein: CASSQMLPGSLGITEAFF. Written as DNA, the CDR3 is TGTGCCAGCAGCCAAATGCTGCCAGGGTCATTGGGTATCACTGAAGCTTTCTTT.

The chain combines TRBV3-1 (or the pseudogene TRBV3-2) with TRBJ1-5; no definite D call. There are 15 residues in the CDR3. Germline CDR1 and CDR2: LGHDT and YNNKEL (reference sequence). Trimming removed 0 bases at V and 3 bases at J, with 9 bases between. CDR3 DNA sequence: TGTGCCAGCAGCCAAGATCTAGGGTACAATCAGCCCCAGCATTTT. Amino acids: CASSQDLGYNQPQHF.

The chain carries TRBV7-9 and TRBJ2-3; either TRBD1 or TRBD2 may fit D (5 bases each). The V end lost 4 bases, the J end lost 8 bases, and 13 bases lay between the germline ends. CDR1 is SEHNR, CDR2 FQNEAQ, per germline (reference sequence). CDR3 length: 13 residues. CDR3 sequence (DNA): TGTGCCAGCAGCTCGGGGCGAGAAGTTACGCAGTATTTT. This translates into CASSSGREVTQYF.

This chain links TRBV6-2 or TRBV6-3 with TRBJ1-5; no reliable D call. Germline CDR1 reads MNHEY; CDR2 reads SVGEGT. The CDR3 consists of 17 residues. V was trimmed by 2 bases and J by 6 bases, leaving 20 bases between them. CDR3 sequence (DNA): TGTGCCAGCAGTTACCTCGGGGTAGGAGATCGGGGTCAGCCCCAGCATTTT. Its protein is CASSYLGVGDRGQPQHF.

The CDR3: CASSLSRGVFSGELFF. In DNA form, the CDR3 reads TGTGCCAGCAGTTTATCGCGGGGGGTATTCTCCGGGGAGCTGTTTTTT. The chain recombines TRBV27 with TRBJ2-2; 8 bases are shared with TRBD2. V lost 0 bases to trimming and J lost 6 bases; unmatched junction nucleotides: 6. Per the germline V gene, CDR1 is MNHEY and CDR2 is SMNVEV (reference sequence). The CDR3 extends over 16 amino acids.

The V call is TRBV7-9, the J call TRBJ1-1, with 7 bases matching TRBD1. This CDR3 comprises 16 residues. With V trimmed by 2 bases and J by 5 bases, 11 bases remained unmatched. The V gene's germline CDR1 is SEHNR and CDR2 FQNEAQ (reference sequence). CDR3 sequence (DNA): TGTGCCAGCAGCTTAAGACGGACAGGACCAGGGACTGAAGCTTTCTTT. The encoded protein is CASSLRRTGPGTEAFF.

The CDR3 reads CASKYSGGRTDTQYF. Here the CDR3 DNA reads TGTGCCAGTAAATATAGCGGGGGTCGCACAGATACGCAGTATTTT. The J gene is TRBJ2-3, the V gene TRBV19; 9 nucleotides agree with TRBD2. The V segment lost 7 bases and the J segment 1 base; nucleotides outside the gene matches: 6. The CDR3 sequence is 15 residues long. Per germline, CDR1 LNHDA and CDR2 SQIVND (reference sequence).

The chain employs TRBV5-1 and TRBJ1-1, with no clear D. V dropped 2 bases and J dropped 1 base, with 9 bases sitting between them. This CDR3 has 14 residues. Germline CDR1 is SGHRS and CDR2 is YFSETQ. In nucleotides, the CDR3 is TGCGCCAGCAGCTTCCTCGGAGGGAACACTGAAGCTTTCTTT. Translating it yields CASSFLGGNTEAFF.

The rearrangement uses TRBV19 and TRBJ1-6, with D perhaps matching TRBD1 (5 bases). The germline CDR1 and CDR2 sequences are LNHDA and SQIVND (reference sequence). This CDR3 is built from 16 residues. Trimming took off 3 bases at V and 7 bases at J, with 16 bases between the two ends. CDR3 protein: CASSMGRREGNSPLHF. CDR3 nucleotides: TGTGCCAGTAGTATGGGTAGGAGGGAGGGGAATTCACCCCTCCACTTT.

The chain carries TRBV7-8 and TRBJ1-5; TRBD1 is a possible D gene (5 bases). CDR1 and CDR2 from the germline V gene are SGHVS and FQNEAQ. The CDR3 has 15 amino acids. The V gene lost 1 base and the J gene lost 4 bases, with 11 bases spanning the gap. The CDR3 sequence is CASSLDRTMNQPQHF. DNA for the CDR3: TGTGCCAGCAGCTTAGACAGGACGATGAATCAGCCCCAGCATTTT.

This clone was found once. This chain joins TRBV7-9 and TRBJ1-1; D is perhaps TRBD1 (6 bases). The CDR3 spans 14 residues. With 3 bases removed from V and 0 bases from J, the gap between germline ends came to 8 bases. CDR1 and CDR2 from the germline V gene are SEHNR and FQNEAQ (reference sequence). For the CDR3, the DNA is TGTGCCAGCAGCTTTCAGGGGATGAACACTGAAGCTTTCTTT. This codes for CASSFQGMNTEAFF.

This clone was seen a single time. V gene TRBV10-1 combines with J gene TRBJ2-7, with TRBD1 matching over 8 bases. Germline trimming cut 5 bases from V and 2 bases from J; bases unmatched to any gene: 2. This CDR3 has 13 amino acids. Germline V gene lookup returns CDR1 WNHNN and CDR2 SYGVQD (reference sequence). CDR3 nucleotide sequence: TGCGCCAGCAGTATGACAGGGGCCTACGAGCAGTACTTC. Its protein is CASSMTGAYEQYF.

The chain employs TRBV19 and TRBJ2-3; 13 bases map to TRBD2. With 4 bases clipped from V and 3 bases from J, the junction kept 7 bases outside the gene matches. This CDR3 is 17 amino acids long. The germline CDR1 and CDR2 sequences are LNHDA and SQIVND (reference sequence). CDR3 loop: CASSKGLAGQITDTQYF. CDR3 sequence (DNA): TGTGCCAGTAGTAAGGGACTAGCGGGGCAGATAACAGATACGCAGTATTTT.

This chain joins TRBV7-3 and TRBJ2-1; no clear D. The germline gives CDR1 SGHTA, CDR2 FQGTGA. Trimming shortened V by 2 bases and J by 0 bases, and 11 bases separated the two germline ends. CDR3 length equals 16 residues. CDR3 sequence (DNA): TGTGCCAGCAGCTTAGTCGGCGGAAGCTCCTACAATGAGCAGTTCTTC. Protein sequence: CASSLVGGSSYNEQFF.